This TCR beta chain originates from a study of T cells and Merkel cell carcinoma outcomes. Study-wide findings and caveats: Repertoire plus T-cell density reportedly predicted Merkel cell carcinoma outcomes.

The CDR3 runs to 12 residues. Trimming removed 11 bases from V and 7 bases from J, with 17 bases in between. Germline lookup yields CDR1 MDHEN and CDR2 SYDVKM. Comment on this clone: Its antigen is not identified.

Repertoires were generated with immunoSEQ multiplex PCR, while TCRdb's copy carries only in-frame clones and drops some. The repertoire holds approximately 3,000 clones, with 95% to 97% as singletons. The sample was tumor tissue from Merkel cell carcinoma. This TCR derives from a human donor with Merkel cell carcinoma. The genes are TRBV28 and TRBJ1-1; D is possibly TRBD1 (6 bases). The CDR3 DNA reads TGTGCCGCACGAGGGACACCAATTGAAGCTTTCTTT. This translates into CAARGTPIEAFF. The full variable domain, its missing parts supplied by reference TRBV28 and TRBJ1-1, is DVKVTQSSRYLVKRTGEKVFLECVQDMDHENMFWYRQDPGLGLRLIYFSYDVKMKEKGDIPEGYSVSREKKERFSLILESASTNQTSMYLCAARGTPIEAFFGQGTRLTVV.